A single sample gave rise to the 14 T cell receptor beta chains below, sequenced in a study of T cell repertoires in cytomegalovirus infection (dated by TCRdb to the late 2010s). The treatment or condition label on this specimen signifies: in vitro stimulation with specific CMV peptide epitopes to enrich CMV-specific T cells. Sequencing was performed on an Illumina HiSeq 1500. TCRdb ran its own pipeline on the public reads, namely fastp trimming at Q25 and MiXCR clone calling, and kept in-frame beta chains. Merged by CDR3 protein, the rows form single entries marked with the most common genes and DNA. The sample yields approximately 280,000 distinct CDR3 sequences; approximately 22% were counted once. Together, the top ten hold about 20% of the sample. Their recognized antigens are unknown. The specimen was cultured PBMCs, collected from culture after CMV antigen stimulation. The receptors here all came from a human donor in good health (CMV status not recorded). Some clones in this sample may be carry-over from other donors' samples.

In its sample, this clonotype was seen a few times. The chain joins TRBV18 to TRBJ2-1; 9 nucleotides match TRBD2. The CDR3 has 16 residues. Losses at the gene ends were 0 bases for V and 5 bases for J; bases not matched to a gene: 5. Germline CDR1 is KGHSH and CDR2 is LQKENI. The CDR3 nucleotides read TGTGCCAGCTCACCACCGGGCGGGAGGGCCGACAATGAGCAGTTCTTC. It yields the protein CASSPPGGRADNEQFF.

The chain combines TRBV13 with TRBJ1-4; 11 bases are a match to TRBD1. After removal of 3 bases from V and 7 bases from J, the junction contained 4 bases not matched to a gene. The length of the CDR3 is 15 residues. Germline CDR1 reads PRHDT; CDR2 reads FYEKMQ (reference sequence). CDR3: CASSFGQGASEKLFF. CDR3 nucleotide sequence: TGTGCCAGCAGCTTCGGACAGGGGGCAAGTGAAAAACTGTTTTTT.

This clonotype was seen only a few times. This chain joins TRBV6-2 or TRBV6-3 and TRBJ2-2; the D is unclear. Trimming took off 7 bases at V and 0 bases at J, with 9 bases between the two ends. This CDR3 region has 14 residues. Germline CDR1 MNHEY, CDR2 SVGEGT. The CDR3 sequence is CASIPRTNTGELFF. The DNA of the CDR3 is TGTGCCAGCATTCCCAGGACGAACACCGGGGAGCTGTTTTTT.

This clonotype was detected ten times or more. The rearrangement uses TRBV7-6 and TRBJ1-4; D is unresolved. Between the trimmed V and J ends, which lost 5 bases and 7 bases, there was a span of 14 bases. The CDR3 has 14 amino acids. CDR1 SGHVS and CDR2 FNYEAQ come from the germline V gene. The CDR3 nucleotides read TGTGCCAGCAGCCCAGGACGAGTCCGTGAAAAACTGTTTTTT. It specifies CASSPGRVREKLFF.

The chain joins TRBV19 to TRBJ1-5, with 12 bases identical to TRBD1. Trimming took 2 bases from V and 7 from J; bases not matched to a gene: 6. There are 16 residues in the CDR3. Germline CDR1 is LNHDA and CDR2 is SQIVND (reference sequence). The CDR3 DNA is TGTGCCAGTAGTATAAGGGGACAGGGGGCTCGACAGCCCCAGCATTTT. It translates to CASSIRGQGARQPQHF.

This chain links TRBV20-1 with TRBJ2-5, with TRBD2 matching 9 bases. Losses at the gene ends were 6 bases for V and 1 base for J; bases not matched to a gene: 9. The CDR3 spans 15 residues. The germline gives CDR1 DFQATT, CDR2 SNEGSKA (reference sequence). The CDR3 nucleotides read TGCAGTGCGCGGAGGCGGGAGGGTTCCCAAGAGACCCAGTACTTC. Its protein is CSARRREGSQETQYF.

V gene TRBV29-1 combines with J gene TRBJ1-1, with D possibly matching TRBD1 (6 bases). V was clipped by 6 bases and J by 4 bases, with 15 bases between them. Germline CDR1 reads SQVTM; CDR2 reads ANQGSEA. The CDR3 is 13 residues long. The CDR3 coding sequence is TGCAGCGTCGCCCGGGGGGCGATCACTGAAGCTTTCTTT. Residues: CSVARGAITEAFF.

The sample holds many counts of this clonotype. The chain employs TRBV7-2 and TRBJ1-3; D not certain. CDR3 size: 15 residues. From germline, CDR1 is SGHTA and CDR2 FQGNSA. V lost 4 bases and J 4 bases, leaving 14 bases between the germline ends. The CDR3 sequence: CASSSPVAGGNTIYF. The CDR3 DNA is TGTGCCAGCAGCTCACCAGTGGCTGGAGGAAACACCATATATTTT.

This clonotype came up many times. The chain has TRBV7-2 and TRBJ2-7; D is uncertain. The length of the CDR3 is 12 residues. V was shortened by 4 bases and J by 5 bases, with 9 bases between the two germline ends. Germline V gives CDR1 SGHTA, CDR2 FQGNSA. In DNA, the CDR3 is TGTGCCAGCAGCTCGCCCGGCGACGAGCAGTACTTC. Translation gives CASSSPGDEQYF.

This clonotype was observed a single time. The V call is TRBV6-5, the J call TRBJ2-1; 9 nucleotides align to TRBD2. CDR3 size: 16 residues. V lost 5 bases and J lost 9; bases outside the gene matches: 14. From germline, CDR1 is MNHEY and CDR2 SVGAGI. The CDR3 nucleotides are TGTGCCAGCAGTCATCAGCGGGGGGCGGGAGTAGGTGAGCAGTTCTTC. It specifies CASSHQRGAGVGEQFF.

CDR3 sequence (DNA): TGTGCCAGCAGTTGGGGACAGGGTGCTGAAGCTTTCTTT. It specifies CASSWGQGAEAFF. The chain links TRBV6-5 to TRBJ1-1, with 9 positions matching TRBD1. The CDR3 has 13 residues. Germline V lookup: CDR1 MNHEY, CDR2 SVGAGI. The J segment lost 6 bases and the V segment lost 4 bases, leaving 3 bases of the junction unmatched.

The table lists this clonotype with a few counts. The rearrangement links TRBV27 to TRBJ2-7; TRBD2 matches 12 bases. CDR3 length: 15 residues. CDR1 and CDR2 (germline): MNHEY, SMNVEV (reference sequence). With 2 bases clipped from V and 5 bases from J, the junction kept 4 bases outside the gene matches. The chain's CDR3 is CASSLTSGRFDEQYF. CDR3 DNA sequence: TGTGCCAGCAGTTTAACTAGCGGGAGGTTTGACGAGCAGTACTTC.

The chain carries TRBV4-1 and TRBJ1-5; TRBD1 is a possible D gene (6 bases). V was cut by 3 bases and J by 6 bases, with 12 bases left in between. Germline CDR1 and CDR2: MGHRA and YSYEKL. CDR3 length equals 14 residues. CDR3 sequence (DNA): TGCGCCAGCAGCCATGAGGGGGTCAGTCAGCCCCAGCATTTT. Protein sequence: CASSHEGVSQPQHF.

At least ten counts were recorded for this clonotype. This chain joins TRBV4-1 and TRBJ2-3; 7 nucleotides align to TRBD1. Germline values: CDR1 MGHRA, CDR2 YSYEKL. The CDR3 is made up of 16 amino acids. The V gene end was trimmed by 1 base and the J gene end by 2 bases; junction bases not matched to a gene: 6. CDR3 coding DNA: TGCGCCAGCAGCCAAGTCCGAGACAGGGTCACAGATACGCAGTATTTT. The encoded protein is CASSQVRDRVTDTQYF.